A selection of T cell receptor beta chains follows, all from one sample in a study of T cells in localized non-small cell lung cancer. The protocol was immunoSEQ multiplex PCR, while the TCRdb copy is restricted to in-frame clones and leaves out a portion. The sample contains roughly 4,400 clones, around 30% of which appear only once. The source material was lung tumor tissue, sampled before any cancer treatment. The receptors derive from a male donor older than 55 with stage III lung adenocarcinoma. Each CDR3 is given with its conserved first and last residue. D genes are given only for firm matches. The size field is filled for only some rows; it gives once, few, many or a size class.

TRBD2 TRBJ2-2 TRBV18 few TGTGCCAGCTCACCTCCCGCTAGCGGGAAGTACACCGGGGAGCTGTTTTTT CASSPPASGKYTGELFF
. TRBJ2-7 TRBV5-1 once TGCGCCAGCAGCTTGAACCCGCCGAGCTCCTACGAGCAGTACTTC CASSLNPPSSYEQYF
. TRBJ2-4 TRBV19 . TGTGCCAGTATAGACGGGCCTGGGGACATTCAGTACTTC CASIDGPGDIQYF
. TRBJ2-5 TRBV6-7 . TGTGCCAGCAGTTACGGGGAGACCCAGTACTTC CASSYGETQYF
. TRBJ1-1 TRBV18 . TGTGCCAGCTCACCGACTCAGGGTACTGAAGCTTTCTTT CASSPTQGTEAFF
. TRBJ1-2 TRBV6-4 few TGTGCCAGCAGCCGTAACTATGGCTACACCTTC CASSRNYGYTF
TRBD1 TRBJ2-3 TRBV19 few TGTGCCAGTCTCTCCCCGGGACAGGGCTTTACGCAGTATTTT CASLSPGQGFTQYF
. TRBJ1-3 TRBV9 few TGTGCCAGCAGCGTAGCTCTGACTGGAAACACCATATATTTT CASSVALTGNTIYF
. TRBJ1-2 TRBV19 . TGTGCCAGTAGTTTCCGGGACTACTATGGCTACACCTTC CASSFRDYYGYTF
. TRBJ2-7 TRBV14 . TGTGCCAGCAGCCAAGGGTGGGGGACCGAGCAGTACTTC CASSQGWGTEQYF
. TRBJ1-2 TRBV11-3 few TGTGCCAGCAGCTCAGTACAGGGATACTATGGCTACACCTTC CASSSVQGYYGYTF
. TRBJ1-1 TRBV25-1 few TGTGCCAGCAGTGACGGCTTCACTGAAGCTTTCTTT CASSDGFTEAFF
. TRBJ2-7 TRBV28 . TGTGCCAGCAGTTCCCGAGAAGTGTACGAGCAGTACTTC CASSSREVYEQYF
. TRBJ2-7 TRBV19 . TGTGCCAGTAGTCTACAAATTGGACCTGGCGAGCAGTACTTC CASSLQIGPGEQYF
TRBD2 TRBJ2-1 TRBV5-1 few TGCGCCAGCAGCTTACGAGCGGGGTCGATTAATGAGCAGTTCTTC CASSLRAGSINEQFF
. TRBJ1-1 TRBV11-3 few TGTGCCAGCAGCTTGGCCGGAGAGAACACTGAAGCTTTCTTT CASSLAGENTEAFF
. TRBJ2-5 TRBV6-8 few TGTGCCAGCAGTTACGTCGGGAGAAGGGAGACCCAGTACTTC CASSYVGRRETQYF
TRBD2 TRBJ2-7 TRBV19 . TGTGCCAGTAGTCGGACTAGCGGGAGAAGCGAGCAGTACTTC CASSRTSGRSEQYF
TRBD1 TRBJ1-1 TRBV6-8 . TGTGCCAGCACCCGAAGGGGAGCGATGGGACAGGGCTACACTGAAGCTTTCTTT CASTRRGAMGQGYTEAFF
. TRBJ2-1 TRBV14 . TGTGCCAGCAGCCAAGTAATGAGGGGTGAGCAGTTCTTC CASSQVMRGEQFF
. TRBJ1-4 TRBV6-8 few TGTGCCAGCAGTTACCGGGGGGGATATGAAAAACTGTTTTTT CASSYRGGYEKLFF
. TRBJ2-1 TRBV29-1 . TGCAGCGCTGGCCCGGTCTCCTACAATGAGCAGTTCTTC CSAGPVSYNEQFF
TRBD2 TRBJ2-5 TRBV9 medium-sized TGTGCCAGCAGCGTAGCGCTAGCGGGAGGGCCCGTGTACTTC CASSVALAGGPVYF
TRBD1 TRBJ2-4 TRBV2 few TGTGCCAGCAGGGGACAGGGACCCAAAAACATTCAGTACTTC CASRGQGPKNIQYF
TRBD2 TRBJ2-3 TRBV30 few TGTGCCTTCGTACTTAGCGGGCGGGGTACGCAGTATTTT CAFVLSGRGTQYF
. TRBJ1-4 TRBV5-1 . TGCGCCAGCAGCTTGGGCAGCAGTAATGAAAAACTGTTTTTT CASSLGSSNEKLFF
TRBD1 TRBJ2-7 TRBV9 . TGTGCCAGCACCAAGGGACAGGGCCCTTCCTACGAGCAGTACTTC CASTKGQGPSYEQYF
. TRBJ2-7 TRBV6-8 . TGTGCCAGCGGGCCACCACTCTCGATTCCGGCCTTCTACGAGCAGTACTTC CASGPPLSIPAFYEQYF
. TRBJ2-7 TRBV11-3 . TGTGCCAGCAGCTTCCCCAGGGGAGCGTACGACGAGCAGTACTTC CASSFPRGAYDEQYF
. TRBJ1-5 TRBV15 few TGTGCCACCAGCTGGCTACGGGGCCGGGGGGGTGTGTTGCAGCCCCAGCATTTT CATSWLRGRGGVLQPQHF
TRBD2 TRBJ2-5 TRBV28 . TGTGCCATTGGGCGGGGGGAGCGGGAGTCGATAGGGGAGACCCAGTACTTC CAIGRGERESIGETQYF
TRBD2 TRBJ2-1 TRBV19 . TGTGCCAGTAGTAAGGCGGGAGGGTTATACAATGAGCAGTTCTTC CASSKAGGLYNEQFF
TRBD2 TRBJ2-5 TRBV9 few TGTGCCAGCAGCGACGGACTAGTCGGGAGGGAAGAGACCCAGTACTTC CASSDGLVGREETQYF
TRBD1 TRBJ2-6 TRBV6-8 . TGTGCCAGCAGTTTTCGTTGGGGACAGGGCTCTGGGGCCAACGTCCTGACTTTC CASSFRWGQGSGANVLTF
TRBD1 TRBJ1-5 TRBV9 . TGTGCCAGCAGTGCCGACAGGGGGAACAATCAGCCCCAGCATTTT CASSADRGNNQPQHF
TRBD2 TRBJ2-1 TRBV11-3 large TGTGCCAGCAGCTCCAGCGGGGACGGCAATGAGCAGTTCTTC CASSSSGDGNEQFF
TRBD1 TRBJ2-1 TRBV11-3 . TGTGCCAGCAGCTTAAACGGAAACCGGGGACAGCGGTACAATGAGCAGTTCTTC CASSLNGNRGQRYNEQFF
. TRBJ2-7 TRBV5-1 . TGCGCCAGCAGCTTCAGTCAGGGTTCGGGAGAGCAGTACTTC CASSFSQGSGEQYF
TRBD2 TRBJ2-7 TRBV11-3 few TGTGCCAGCAGCTCCCTTCATCGTAGGCGGGAGGAATACTACGAGCAGTACTTC CASSSLHRRREEYYEQYF
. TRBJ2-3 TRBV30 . TGTGCCTGGGTGAATCGTCTTTTTAGCACAGATACGCAGTATTTT CAWVNRLFSTDTQYF
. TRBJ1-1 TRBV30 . TGTGCCTGGACACTCGGGGGGGCTACCCTGAACACTGAAGCTTTCTTT CAWTLGGATLNTEAFF
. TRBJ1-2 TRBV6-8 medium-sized TGTGCCAGCAGTTACTCGAGGGACTATGGCTACACCTTC CASSYSRDYGYTF
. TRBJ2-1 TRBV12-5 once TGTGCTAGCCAGGGGTCCTACAATGAGCAGTTCTTC CASQGSYNEQFF
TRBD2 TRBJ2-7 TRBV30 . TGTGCCTGGAGTGTAAGCGGGATGTACGAGCAGTACTTC CAWSVSGMYEQYF
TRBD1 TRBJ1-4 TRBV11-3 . TGTGCCAGCAGCTTAGTGGGACAGGGTTATTCGGCTAATGAAAAACTGTTTTTT CASSLVGQGYSANEKLFF
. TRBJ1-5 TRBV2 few TGTGCCAGCAGTGAATGGGGGACGAATCAGCCCCAGCATTTT CASSEWGTNQPQHF
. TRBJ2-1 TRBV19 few TGTGCCAGTAGTATATCCGGGACCAACAGTGAGCAGTTCTTC CASSISGTNSEQFF
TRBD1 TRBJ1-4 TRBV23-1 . TGCGCCAGCAGCAGGGGGCGCGCGGAAAAACTGTTTTTT CASSRGRAEKLFF
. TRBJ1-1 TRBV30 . TGTGCCTGGAGGCAGACGAACACTGAAGCTTTCTTT CAWRQTNTEAFF